This record concerns one T cell receptor beta chain sequence. The data stem from a study of blood T cell repertoires in COVID-19. Deletions cut 0 bases from V and 9 bases from J, with 12 bases between. This CDR3 has 15 residues. Germline loops: CDR1 LGHNA, CDR2 YNFKEQ. Assay used: immunoSEQ multiplex PCR; TCRdb lists only in-frame clones, some missing. The table has about 270,000 clones, about 86% seen once; the top ten hold under 3%. Sequenced: peripheral blood. This receptor was identified in a woman aged 55-70 years with active or convalescent COVID-19. The gene calls are TRBV4-2 and TRBJ1-6; a weak D match, TRBD1 (6 bases). CDR3 amino acids: CASSQEGQTTSPLHF. CDR3 sequence (DNA): TGTGCCAGCAGCCAAGAAGGACAGACTACTTCACCCCTCCACTTT.